The table lists the clone carrying this TCR beta chain with a few counts. Germline assignment: CDR1 SEHNR and CDR2 FQNEAQ (reference sequence). This CDR3 comprises 15 residues. Trimming took 1 base from V and 2 from J, leaving 10 bases between them. The data originate from a study of cytotoxic CD8 clonotypes in ibrutinib-treated CLL. Sequencing was designed to attain a depth spanning 1 in 200,000 to 1 in 1 million T cells. Clones were sequenced by immunoSEQ multiplex PCR, and TCRdb holds only the in-frame ones, with some missing. The repertoire holds 30,000 to 40,000 clones, with nearly 50% as singletons.

V and J are TRBV7-9 and TRBJ2-3; perhaps TRBD1 as D (6 bases). The specimen comprised PBMCs, sampled before ibrutinib treatment. This clonotype was sampled from a human donor with chronic lymphocytic leukemia. The CDR3 loop reads CASSLGDTLTDTQYF. The CDR3 coding sequence is TGTGCCAGCAGCTTAGGGGACACACTCACAGATACGCAGTATTTT.